This T cell receptor (beta chain) was recorded in a study of CXCR3-negative and CXCR3-positive naive CD8 T cells. Through 5' RACE with UMI labels, the TRB cDNA libraries were prepared. TCRdb reanalyzed the 5' RACE reads and collapses them to one entry per CDR3 protein, without DNA. Its listing shows tens of thousands of distinct CDR3 sequences. This CDR3 has 13 amino acids. The V gene's germline CDR1 is SGDLS and CDR2 YYNGEE. A CD45RO-CCR7+CD27+CD95- profile was what naive CD8+ T cells displayed. Material: naive CXCR3- CD8+ T cells from blood. Subset indicated: CD45RO-CCR7+CD27+CD95- naive CD8+ T cells lacking CXCR3 (TNR3-). The chain uses TRBV9 and TRBJ2-1. The sequence came from a human donor in good health. Some clones in this sample may be carry-over from other donors' samples. The CDR3 sequence: CASSVGGNNEQFF.